This T cell receptor beta chain appears in the sequencing data of a study of regulatory T cells in long-lasting Graves disease. This clonotype has a handful of counts. Time point here: newly diagnosed GD, antithyroid drugs for less than 3 months. From RNA extracted from PBMCs, the TCR library was made. Germline CDR1 MDHEN, CDR2 SYDVKM. This CDR3 spans 15 amino acids. V lost 1 base and J 8 bases, leaving 14 bases between the germline ends. Assembly of TCR beta libraries relied on iRepertoire HTBI primers together with Arm-PCR of CDR3 regions. TCRdb re-called the multiplex PCR reads with MiXCR, one entry per CDR3 protein. The data hold approximately 400,000 distinct CDR3 sequences, with approximately 12% observed a single time. The sample was also linked to a second study, of T cells in Graves' hyperthyroidism and ophthalmopathy. That work contributes: With a duration under 2 months, the hyperthyroidism was newly diagnosed in patients aged 18 to 65.

The sequence derives from a woman aged 18-29 years with Graves disease. The sample here was peripheral blood mononuclear cells (PBMCs), taken at new diagnosis, from a patient treated with antithyroid drugs. The V call is TRBV28, the J call TRBJ1-4; D unclear. DNA for the CDR3: TGTGCCAGCAGTTTATCGGGTCCCCGAGGGGAAAAACTGTTTTTT. Translation gives CASSLSGPRGEKLFF.